The 5 T cell receptor beta chains below come from one sample, sequenced in a study of shared clonotypes between healthy human individuals. Produced via immunoSEQ multiplex PCR; TCRdb's table is partial and in-frame only. The table includes just over 2,000,000 clones, approximately 95% detected once. The naive CD8 subset, CD45RO-negative cells positively selected for CCR7, excluded terminally differentiated effector memory CD45RA+ cells. Sequencing was carried out using naive CD8+ T cells sorted from blood. Receptor source: a man aged 18 to 30 in good health.

The count of this clone is one. The V call is TRBV27, the J call TRBJ2-7, with D maybe TRBD2 (5 bases). There are 15 residues in the CDR3. The V end lost 6 bases, the J end lost 4 bases, and 19 bases lay between the germline ends. Germline lookup yields CDR1 MNHEY and CDR2 SMNVEV (reference sequence). As DNA, the CDR3 is TGTGCCAGCAGCCCCACTCCTGGACTTAATTACGAGCAGTACTTC. Translating gives CASSPTPGLNYEQYF.

The J gene is TRBJ2-7, the V gene TRBV6-5, with 10 positions matching TRBD2. Germline lookup yields CDR1 MNHEY and CDR2 SVGAGI. The V segment lost 2 bases and the J segment 5 bases; nucleotides outside the gene matches: 6. The CDR3 totals 15 residues. The CDR3 DNA is TGTGCCAGCAGTTACCTAGCGGGAGAATACGACGAGCAGTACTTC. Translation gives CASSYLAGEYDEQYF.

The genes are TRBV7-8 and TRBJ2-7; maybe TRBD1 (6 bases). The germline V and J ends were trimmed by 0 bases and 3 bases, with 9 bases remaining between them. The CDR3 runs 14 residues. Germline V gene sequence: CDR1 SGHVS, CDR2 FQNEAQ. The CDR3 coding sequence is TGTGCCAGCAGCTTAGCGGGGACAAACTACGAGCAGTACTTC. Protein product: CASSLAGTNYEQYF. The entire variable domain, with the rest obtained from reference TRBV7-8 and TRBJ2-7, is as follows: GAGVSQSPRYKVAKRGQDVALRCDPISGHVSLFWYQQALGQGPEFLTYFQNEAQLDKSGLPSDRFFAERPEGSVSTLKIQRTQQEDSAVYLCASSLAGTNYEQYFGPGTRLTVT.

The chain joins TRBV10-3 to TRBJ1-1; tentative D call: TRBD1 (6 bases). Germline-derived CDR1 and CDR2 are ENHRY and SYGVKD. The CDR3 runs 17 residues. V shed 0 bases and J shed 1 base, with 15 bases lying between them. The CDR3 is CAISESFSGARNTEAFF. The CDR3 DNA reads as TGTGCCATCAGTGAGTCGTTCTCGGGGGCACGGAACACTGAAGCTTTCTTT.

V gene TRBV4-1 combines with J gene TRBJ2-7; D not certain. The germline V gene encodes CDR1 MGHRA and CDR2 YSYEKL. This CDR3 has 13 amino acids. Trimming stripped 2 bases from V and 3 bases from J, with 8 bases between. The CDR3 sequence: CASSQSTDYEQYF. The DNA of the CDR3 is TGCGCCAGCAGCCAATCCACTGACTACGAGCAGTACTTC.